A selection of T cell receptor beta chains follows, all from one sample in a study of CD8 T cells in ankylosing spondylitis. TCRdb independently ran MiXCR on the 5' RACE reads; one entry per CDR3 protein. The table records some 840,000 distinct CDR3 sequences, about 11% of them present only once. Sequenced: blood, either unsorted or a sorted T cell fraction (not recorded which). All receptors come from a male donor with ankylosing spondylitis. The CDR3 runs from the conserved cysteine through the conserved F or W. A D gene is named only where the DNA matches it firmly. Rows give clone size only sometimes, using once, few, many, or a class for an expanded clone.

few	TRBV15	TRBJ2-2	.	CATSAGLSNTGELFF	TGTGCCACCAGCGCGGGACTCTCGAACACCGGGGAGCTGTTTTTT
.	TRBV20-1	TRBJ1-2	.	CSARNPTGVFYGYTF	TGCAGTGCTAGAAACCCGACAGGCGTCTTCTATGGCTACACCTTC
few	TRBV7-2	TRBJ2-7	.	CASSLDWNSYEQYF	TGTGCCAGCAGCTTGGACTGGAACTCCTACGAGCAGTACTTC
many	TRBV4-2	TRBJ2-1	TRBD2	CASSQDLAGSYNEQFF	TGTGCCAGCAGCCAAGATCTAGCGGGCTCCTACAATGAGCAGTTCTTC
many	TRBV11-2	TRBJ2-7	TRBD2	CASSLEISGSAVMQYF	TGTGCCAGCAGCTTAGAGATTAGCGGGAGCGCGGTCATGCAGTACTTC
.	TRBV19	TRBJ2-3	TRBD2	CASSIGLAGGLRTDTQYF	TGTGCCAGTAGTATCGGGCTAGCGGGAGGACTCCGCACAGATACGCAGTATTTT
few	TRBV20-1	TRBJ1-5	TRBD1	CSARDSGVQPQHF	TGCAGTGCCAGGGACAGTGGGGTACAGCCCCAGCATTTT
.	TRBV3-1	TRBJ2-3	.	CASRLGGTRGRDTQYF	TGTGCCAGCAGGCTTGGGGGGACCCGGGGACGAGATACGCAGTATTTT
few	TRBV20-1	TRBJ2-1	TRBD2	CSARDLLSSGGVYNEQFF	TGCAGTGCTAGAGACCTCCTATCTAGCGGGGGGGTTTACAATGAGCAGTTCTTC
few	TRBV7-2	TRBJ2-7	TRBD2	CASSLTSGRVSEQYF	TGTGCCAGCAGCTTGACTAGCGGGAGAGTAAGCGAGCAGTACTTC
few	TRBV28	TRBJ2-1	.	CASRIGSRYYNEQFF	TGTGCCAGCCGGATAGGTAGCCGATACTACAATGAGCAGTTCTTC
many	TRBV7-2	TRBJ2-1	.	CASSLGGGGINEQFF	TGTGCCAGCAGCCTGGGGGGAGGAGGTATTAATGAGCAGTTCTTC
.	TRBV18	TRBJ1-2	.	CASSPVQGTDGYTF	TGTGCCAGCTCACCAGTGCAGGGAACTGATGGCTACACCTTC
.	TRBV14	TRBJ1-1	.	CASSQSLGDAFF	TGTGCCAGCAGCCAAAGCTTGGGGGATGCTTTCTTT
.	TRBV10-3	TRBJ2-1	.	CATSTLDNEQFF	TGTGCCACCTCGACCCTTGACAATGAGCAGTTCTTC
many	TRBV10-3	TRBJ2-5	.	CAISEGSQETQYF	TGTGCCATCAGTGAGGGATCCCAAGAGACCCAGTACTTC
many	TRBV20-1	TRBJ1-4	.	CSASPPGATNEKLFF	TGCAGTGCTAGCCCCCCCGGTGCAACTAATGAAAAACTGTTTTTT
few	TRBV20-1	TRBJ2-3	TRBD1	CSARAPDRDTDTQYF	TGCAGTGCGAGAGCCCCGGACAGGGATACAGATACGCAGTATTTT
.	TRBV7-9	TRBJ2-2	.	CASSPRRRGVSAGELFF	TGTGCCAGCAGCCCACGGCGGAGGGGAGTGTCGGCCGGGGAGCTGTTTTTT
many	TRBV4-1	TRBJ1-2	.	CASSQSHGTPYRDYGYTF	TGCGCCAGCAGCCAATCCCACGGGACACCTTATCGGGACTATGGCTACACCTTC
many	TRBV20-1	TRBJ2-5	.	CSAVYSQETQYF	TGCAGTGCTGTCTATAGTCAAGAGACCCAGTACTTC
few	TRBV29-1	TRBJ2-1	TRBD2	CSVELASGNHYNEQFF	TGCAGCGTTGAATTGGCTAGCGGGAATCACTACAATGAGCAGTTCTTC
few	TRBV4-3	TRBJ1-2	.	CASSQWNRTNYGYTF	TGCGCCAGCAGCCAGTGGAACCGTACTAACTATGGCTACACCTTC
many	TRBV5-1	TRBJ2-7	TRBD1	CASSRSRDSSSYEQYF	TGCGCCAGCAGCCGGAGCCGGGACAGTAGCTCCTACGAGCAGTACTTC
once	TRBV4-1	TRBJ2-2	TRBD2	CATSRLAGNTGELFF	TGCGCCACCTCCAGGCTAGCGGGGAACACCGGGGAGCTGTTTTTT
many	TRBV10-3	TRBJ2-3	.	CAITSGAPFTDTQYF	TGTGCCATCACCTCAGGGGCCCCTTTCACAGATACGCAGTATTTT
.	TRBV20-1	TRBJ2-2	TRBD2	CSARDGGGAGELFF	TGCAGTGCTAGAGACGGGGGGGGCGCCGGGGAGCTGTTTTTT
.	TRBV4-2	TRBJ2-7	TRBD2	CASSQLRTSGGMGEQYF	TGTGCCAGCAGCCAACTAAGGACTAGCGGGGGGATGGGGGAGCAGTACTTC
many	TRBV12-3/TRBV12-4	TRBJ2-7	TRBD2	CASSFRETSGYEQYF	TGTGCCAGCAGTTTTAGGGAGACTAGCGGGTACGAGCAGTACTTC
.	TRBV7-9	TRBJ2-3	.	CASRPTGSLGSDTQYF	TGTGCCAGCAGGCCTACAGGGTCCCTGGGTTCAGATACGCAGTATTTT
.	TRBV6-2/TRBV6-3	TRBJ2-7	.	CASSYFHEQYF	TGTGCCAGCAGTTACTTTCACGAGCAGTACTTC
.	TRBV5-6	TRBJ2-3	.	CASSGGRGNTDTQYF	TGTGCCAGCAGCGGGGGAAGAGGGAACACAGATACGCAGTATTTT
many	TRBV6-5	TRBJ2-1	.	CASSYSLAGSYNEQFF	TGTGCCAGCAGTTACTCGCTAGCTGGCTCCTACAATGAGCAGTTCTTC
few	TRBV5-6	TRBJ1-1	.	CASSRGPLQNAEAFF	TGTGCCAGCAGCCGTGGGCCCTTACAAAACGCTGAAGCTTTCTTT
few	TRBV6-1	TRBJ1-6	.	CASRGGSYNSPLHF	TGTGCCAGCAGAGGCGGTTCCTATAATTCACCCCTCCACTTT
.	TRBV6-2/TRBV6-3	TRBJ2-7	.	CASRQPLRTGSLYEQYF	TGTGCCAGCAGGCAACCCCTTCGGACTGGCTCTCTTTACGAGCAGTACTTC
.	TRBV29-1	TRBJ2-7	.	CSVAGTPSYEQYF	TGCAGCGTGGCCGGGACTCCCTCCTACGAGCAGTACTTC
.	TRBV10-1	TRBJ1-2	.	CASSEGVSDYGYTF	TGCGCCAGCAGTGAGGGGGTTTCGGACTATGGCTACACCTTC
.	TRBV20-1	TRBJ2-1	TRBD2	CSASRALAGVPTYNEQFF	TGCAGTGCTAGTCGGGCCCTAGCGGGAGTTCCGACCTACAATGAGCAGTTCTTC
.	TRBV5-5	TRBJ2-5	TRBD2	CASGNPGGSGRRAQYF	TGTGCCAGCGGAAACCCCGGTGGTAGCGGGAGGAGGGCCCAGTACTTC
.	TRBV5-1	TRBJ2-3	.	CASSLSTPPDTQYF	TGCGCCAGCAGCTTGTCGACCCCCCCAGATACGCAGTATTTT
.	TRBV20-1	TRBJ1-6	.	CSARDPDIPLHF	TGCAGTGCTAGAGACCCCGACATACCCCTCCACTTT
many	TRBV6-1	TRBJ1-4	.	CASRNGRMNEKLFF	TGTGCCAGCAGGAACGGACGGATGAATGAAAAACTGTTTTTT
.	TRBV4-2	TRBJ2-1	.	CASSDPGLNYNEQFF	TGTGCCAGCAGCGACCCGGGACTTAACTACAATGAGCAGTTCTTC
many	TRBV20-1	TRBJ1-1	.	CSAVLDPNTEAFF	TGCAGTGCTGTACTGGACCCGAACACTGAAGCTTTCTTT